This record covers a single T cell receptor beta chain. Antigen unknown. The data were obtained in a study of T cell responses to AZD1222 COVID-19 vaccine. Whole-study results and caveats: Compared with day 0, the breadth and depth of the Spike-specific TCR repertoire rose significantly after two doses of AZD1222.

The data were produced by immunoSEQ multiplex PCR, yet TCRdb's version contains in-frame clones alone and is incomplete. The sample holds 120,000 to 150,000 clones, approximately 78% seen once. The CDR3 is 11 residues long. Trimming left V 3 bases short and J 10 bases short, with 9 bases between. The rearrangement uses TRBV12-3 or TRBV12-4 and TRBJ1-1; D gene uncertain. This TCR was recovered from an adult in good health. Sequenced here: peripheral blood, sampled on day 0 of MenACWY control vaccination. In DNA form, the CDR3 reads TGTGCCAGCAGTTTTAATTGGGGAGCTTTCTTT. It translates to CASSFNWGAFF.